This T cell receptor (beta chain) was documented in a study of type 1 regulatory T cells. Across the whole study: An in vitro protocol generated T-allo10, a Tr1-enriched, alloantigen-specific CD4 T cell product.

Germline V gives CDR1 SQVTM, CDR2 ANQGSEA. This CDR3 region has 14 residues. Losses at the gene ends were 1 base for V and 1 base for J; bases not matched to a gene: 2. Graft donor-derived T-allo10 cells were described as host-alloantigen-specific, anergic, and alloantigen-specifically suppressive. This clonotype is medium-sized. What it recognizes is unknown. Each CDR3 protein is one row after TCRdb ran MiXCR on the reads. The table records some 5,800 distinct CDR3 sequences, 25% to 30% of them present only once. The chain carries TRBV29-1 and TRBJ2-3; 7 nucleotides agree with TRBD2. The sequenced sample consisted of cultured T cells, either the whole culture or a sorted T cell fraction (not recorded which). Indicated subset: Tr1-enriched cell product generated in vitro against host alloantigens. The origin of this receptor is a human donor in good health. In DNA form, the CDR3 reads TGCAGCGTTGAAGTAGCGGGCGGCACAGATACGCAGTATTTT. It specifies CSVEVAGGTDTQYF.